The 9 T cell receptor beta chains below come from one sample, sequenced in a study of CD8+ T cells in alopecia areata. Isolated RNA was reverse transcribed into cDNA used as the sequencing template. Clones were sequenced by immunoSEQ multiplex PCR, and TCRdb holds only the in-frame ones, with some missing. The sample has 140,000 to 150,000 clones, about 60% seen once; the top ten hold about 6.8%. This sample comprised CD4+ T cells sorted from blood, obtained at week 0. These receptors came from a human donor with alopecia areata.

This clone showed up just a few times. The gene calls are TRBV29-1 and TRBJ1-1; tentatively, D is TRBD1 (6 bases). CDR1 SQVTM and CDR2 ANQGSEA come from the germline V gene. This CDR3 is built from 13 residues. V gave up 6 bases and J gave up 2 bases, with 13 bases separating them. CDR3 residues: CSVASTGNTEAFF. In nucleotides, the CDR3 is TGCAGCGTAGCCTCGACAGGTAACACTGAAGCTTTCTTT.

The CDR3 DNA reads as TGCGCCAGCAGCCAGCTCTCGCTCCCGAGGGCCACCCCGCAGTTCTTC. Its protein is CASSQLSLPRATPQFF. The genes are TRBV4-1 and TRBJ2-1, with a tentative D call TRBD2 (5 bases). Trimming cost V 3 bases and J 12 bases, with 24 bases left between them. CDR3 length equals 16 residues. CDR1 is MGHRA and CDR2 is YSYEKL in the germline V gene.

This clone was observed a few times. This rearrangement joins TRBV15 to TRBJ2-3; 7 bases are a match to TRBD2. Unmatched junction bases numbered 7, after V lost 2 bases and J lost 2 bases. This CDR3 comprises 16 residues. Germline CDR1 LNHNV, CDR2 YYDKDF (reference sequence). The CDR3 DNA sequence: TGTGCCACCAGCAGACGTTCGGGGACTACCACAGATACGCAGTATTTT. Residues: CATSRRSGTTTDTQYF.

V and J are TRBV27 and TRBJ2-3; no clear D. The CDR3 extends over 12 amino acids. Looked up from germline, CDR1 is MNHEY and CDR2 is SMNVEV (reference sequence). V dropped 5 bases and J dropped 5 bases, with 8 bases sitting between them. The CDR3 DNA is TGTGCCAGCAGTCAGGCTGGAGATACGCAGTATTTT. This sequence encodes CASSQAGDTQYF.

V usage is TRBV2 and J usage is TRBJ2-7; 10 positions agree with TRBD1. With 5 bases clipped from V and 4 bases from J, the junction kept 5 bases outside the gene matches. Germline CDR1 SNHLY, CDR2 FYNNEI. The CDR3 loop spans 14 amino acids. The CDR3: CASSRDRGDYEQYF. The CDR3 nucleotides read TGTGCCAGCAGTCGGGACAGGGGTGATTACGAGCAGTACTTC.

The rearrangement uses TRBV10-3 and TRBJ2-5, with 8 bases identical to TRBD2. V shed 9 bases, J shed 3 bases, and the junction held 12 bases outside the gene matches. The CDR3 has 15 amino acids. Per germline, CDR1 ENHRY and CDR2 SYGVKD. The DNA of the CDR3 is TGTGCCATTTCCACCGGGGGGGCGCGAGAAGAGACCCAGTACTTC. Translating it yields CAISTGGAREETQYF.

This chain joins TRBV7-2 and TRBJ2-7; D may be TRBD1 (5 bases). The V end lost 10 bases, the J end lost 2 bases, and 12 bases lay between the germline ends. CDR1 and CDR2 from the germline V gene are SGHTA and FQGNSA. CDR3 size: 12 residues. The CDR3 DNA reads as TGTGCCACATCAGACAGTCCCTACGAGCAGTACTTC. Residues: CATSDSPYEQYF.

Of note for this clone: A junction boundary mismatches the germline segment, possibly from a read error. The J gene is TRBJ1-2, the V gene TRBV7-3; 7 bases agree with TRBD1. CDR1 is SGHTA, CDR2 FQGTGA, per germline. The length of the CDR3 is 15 residues. CDR3 sequence reads: CASSLKGTANYGYTF. The CDR3 bases are TGTGCCAGCAGTTTAAAGGGGACAGCTAACTATGGCTACACCTTC.

V and J are TRBV4-1 and TRBJ1-2; maybe TRBD1 (5 bases). The V end lost 8 bases, the J end lost 4 bases, and 14 bases lay between the germline ends. This CDR3 spans 13 amino acids. Germline V gene lookup returns CDR1 MGHRA and CDR2 YSYEKL. The CDR3 loop is CASQGWGPYGYTF. DNA for the CDR3: TGCGCCAGCCAGGGTTGGGGACCCTATGGCTACACCTTC.